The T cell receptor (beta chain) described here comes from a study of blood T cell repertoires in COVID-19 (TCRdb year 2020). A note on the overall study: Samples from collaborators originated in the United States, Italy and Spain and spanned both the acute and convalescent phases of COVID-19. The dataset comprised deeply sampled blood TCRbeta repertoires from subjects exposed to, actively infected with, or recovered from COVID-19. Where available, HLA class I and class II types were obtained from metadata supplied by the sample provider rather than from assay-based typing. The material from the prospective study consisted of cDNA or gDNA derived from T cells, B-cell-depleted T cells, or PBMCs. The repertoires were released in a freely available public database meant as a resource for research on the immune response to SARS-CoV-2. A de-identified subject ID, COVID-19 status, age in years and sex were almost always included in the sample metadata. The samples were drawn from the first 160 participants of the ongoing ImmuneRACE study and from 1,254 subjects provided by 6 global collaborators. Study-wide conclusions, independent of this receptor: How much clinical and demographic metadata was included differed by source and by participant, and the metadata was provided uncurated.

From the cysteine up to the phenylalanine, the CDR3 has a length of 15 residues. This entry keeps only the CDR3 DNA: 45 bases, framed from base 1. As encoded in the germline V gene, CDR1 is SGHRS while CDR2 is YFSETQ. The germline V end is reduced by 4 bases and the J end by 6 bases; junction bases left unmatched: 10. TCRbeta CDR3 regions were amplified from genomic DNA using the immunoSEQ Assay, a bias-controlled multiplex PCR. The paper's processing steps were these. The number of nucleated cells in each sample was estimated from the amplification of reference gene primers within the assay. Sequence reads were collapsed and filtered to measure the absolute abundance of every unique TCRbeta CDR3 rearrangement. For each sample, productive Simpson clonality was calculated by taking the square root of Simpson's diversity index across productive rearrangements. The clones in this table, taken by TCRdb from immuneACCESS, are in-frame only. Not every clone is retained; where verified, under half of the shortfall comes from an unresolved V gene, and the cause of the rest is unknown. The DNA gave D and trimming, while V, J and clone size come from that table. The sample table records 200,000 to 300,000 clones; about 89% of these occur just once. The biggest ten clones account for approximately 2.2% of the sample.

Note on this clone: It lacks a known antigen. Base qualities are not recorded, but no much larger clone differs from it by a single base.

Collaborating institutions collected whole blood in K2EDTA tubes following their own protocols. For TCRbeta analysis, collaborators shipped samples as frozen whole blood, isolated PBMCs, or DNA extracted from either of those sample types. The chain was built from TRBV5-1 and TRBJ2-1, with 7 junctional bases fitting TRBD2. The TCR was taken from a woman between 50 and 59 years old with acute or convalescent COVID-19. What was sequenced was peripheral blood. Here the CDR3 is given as CASSRETSSINEQFF. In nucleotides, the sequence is TGCGCCAGCAGCCGAGAGACTAGCTCCATCAATGAGCAGTTCTTC. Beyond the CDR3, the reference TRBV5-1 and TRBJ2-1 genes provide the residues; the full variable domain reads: KAGVTQTPRYLIKTRGQQVTLSCSPISGHRSVSWYQQTPGQGLQFLFEYFSETQRNKGNFPGRFSGRQFSNSRSEMNVSTLELGDSALYLCASSRETSSINEQFFGPGTRLTVL.